A selection of T cell receptor beta chains follows, all from one sample in a study of neoadjuvant anti-PD-1 for oral cavity cancer. The table came from immunoSEQ multiplex PCR; TCRdb's copy has only in-frame clones and leaves some out. Of around 62,000 clones listed, approximately 80% are singletons. The sequencing used PBMCs, collected before nivolumab (anti-PD-1) treatment. These receptors were obtained from a person aged 35-79 years with oral cavity squamous cell carcinoma. The CDR3 runs from the conserved cysteine through the conserved F or W. The D gene is left open where the match is weak.

TRBV4-2	TRBJ2-3	-	CASSGGTGGTSTDTQYF
TRBV7-2	TRBJ2-4	-	CASSSEAGSKNIQYF
TRBV28	TRBJ1-5	-	CASSLGGGPDQPQHF
TRBV15	TRBJ1-2	-	CATSPGSLARGYTF
TRBV6-4	TRBJ2-3	TRBD2	CATSGTSTDTQYF
TRBV21-1	TRBJ2-3	-	CASSNSGTSGGEDTQYF
TRBV5-1	TRBJ2-7	-	CASSYLLESSSEQYF
TRBV10-2	TRBJ2-7	TRBD1	CASIGTGGFYEQYF
TRBV2	TRBJ2-1	-	CASSRRVDASRGNEQFF
TRBV7-6	TRBJ1-4	-	CASSPGTPNEKLFF
TRBV6-5	TRBJ2-7	TRBD1	CASSFVTGGSYEQYF
TRBV5-6	TRBJ2-5	-	CASSSQGRETQYF
TRBV27	TRBJ2-7	-	CASSLYPSYEQYF
TRBV29-1	TRBJ1-1	TRBD1	CSTPGQGGTEAFF
TRBV7-9	TRBJ2-2	TRBD1	CASSTQTGQLRNTGELFF
TRBV4-2	TRBJ1-2	TRBD1	CASSQAGAEGAGGYTF
TRBV7-9	TRBJ2-1	TRBD1	CASHTGGDSNEQFF
TRBV2	TRBJ1-5	TRBD1	CASSLGQQNQPQHF
TRBV6-5	TRBJ2-1	TRBD2	CASSTSGSSYNEQFF
TRBV9	TRBJ2-3	-	CASSVSLVGSGTDTQYF
TRBV6-4	TRBJ2-2	-	CASSLQGRANTGELFF
TRBV4-1	TRBJ2-3	-	CASSLEGGTDTQYF
TRBV5-4	TRBJ2-5	-	CASSSPRLTETQYF
TRBV28	TRBJ2-5	-	CASSGDRPQETQYF